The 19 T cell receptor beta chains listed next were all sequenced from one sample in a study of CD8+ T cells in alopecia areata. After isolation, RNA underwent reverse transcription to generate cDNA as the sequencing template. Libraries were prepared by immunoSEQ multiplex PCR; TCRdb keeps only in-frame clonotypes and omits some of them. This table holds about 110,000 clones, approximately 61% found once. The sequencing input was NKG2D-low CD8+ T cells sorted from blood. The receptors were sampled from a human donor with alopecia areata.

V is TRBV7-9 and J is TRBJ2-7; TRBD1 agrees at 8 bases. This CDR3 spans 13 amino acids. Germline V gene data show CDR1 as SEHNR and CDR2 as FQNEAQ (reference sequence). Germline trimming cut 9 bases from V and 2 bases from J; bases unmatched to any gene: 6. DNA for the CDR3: TGTGCCAGTACCGGGACAGGCCCCTACGAGCAGTACTTC. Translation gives CASTGTGPYEQYF.

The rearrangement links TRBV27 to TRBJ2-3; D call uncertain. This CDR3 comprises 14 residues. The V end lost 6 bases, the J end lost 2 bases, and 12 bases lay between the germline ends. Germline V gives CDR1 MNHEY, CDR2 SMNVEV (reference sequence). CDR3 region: CASRDWLVTDTQYF. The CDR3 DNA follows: TGTGCCAGCAGAGATTGGTTAGTCACAGATACGCAGTATTTT.

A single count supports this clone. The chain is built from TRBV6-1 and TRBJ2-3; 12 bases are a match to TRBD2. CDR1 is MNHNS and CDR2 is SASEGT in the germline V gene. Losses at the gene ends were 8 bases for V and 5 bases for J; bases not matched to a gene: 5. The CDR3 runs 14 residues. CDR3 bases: TGTGCCAGCCACCTAGCGGGAGGGGGAGATACGCAGTATTTT. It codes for CASHLAGGGDTQYF.

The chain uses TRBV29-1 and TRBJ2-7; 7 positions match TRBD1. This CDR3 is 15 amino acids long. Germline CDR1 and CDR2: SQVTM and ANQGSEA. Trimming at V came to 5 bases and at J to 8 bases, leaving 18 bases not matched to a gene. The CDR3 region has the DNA TGCAGCGTTATTCCCCCGGGACAGACATTTAACCAGCAGTACTTC. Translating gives CSVIPPGQTFNQQYF.

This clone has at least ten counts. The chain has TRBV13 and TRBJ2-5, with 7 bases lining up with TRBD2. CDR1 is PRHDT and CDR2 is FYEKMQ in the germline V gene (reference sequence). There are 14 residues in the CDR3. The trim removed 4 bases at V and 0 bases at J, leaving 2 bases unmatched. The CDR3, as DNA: TGTGCCAGCAGCTCAGGACTAGACCAAGAGACCCAGTACTTC. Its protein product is CASSSGLDQETQYF.

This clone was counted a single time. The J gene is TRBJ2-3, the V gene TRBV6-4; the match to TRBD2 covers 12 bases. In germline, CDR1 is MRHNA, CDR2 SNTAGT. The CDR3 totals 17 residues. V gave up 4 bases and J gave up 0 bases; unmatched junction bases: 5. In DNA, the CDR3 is TGTGCCAGCAGTGGTGGACTAGCGGGACCTAGCACAGATACGCAGTATTTT. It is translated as CASSGGLAGPSTDTQYF.

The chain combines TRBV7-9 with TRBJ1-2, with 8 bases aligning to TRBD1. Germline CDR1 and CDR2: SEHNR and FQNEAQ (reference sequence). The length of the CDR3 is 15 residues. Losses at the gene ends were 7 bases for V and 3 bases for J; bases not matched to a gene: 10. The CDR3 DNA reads TGTGCCAGCACGCCGGAGGACAGGGCCCACTATGGCTACACCTTC. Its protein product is CASTPEDRAHYGYTF.

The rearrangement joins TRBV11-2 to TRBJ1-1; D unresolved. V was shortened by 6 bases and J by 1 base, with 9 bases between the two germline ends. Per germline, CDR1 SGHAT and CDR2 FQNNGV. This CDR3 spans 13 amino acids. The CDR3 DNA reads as TGTGCCAGCAGTCTGGGAGGGAACACTGAAGCTTTCTTT. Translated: CASSLGGNTEAFF. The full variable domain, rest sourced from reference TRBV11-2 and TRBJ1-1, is EAGVAQSPRYKIIEKRQSVAFWCNPISGHATLYWYQQILGQGPKLLIQFQNNGVVDDSQLPKDRFSAERLKGVDSTLKIQPAKLEDSAVYLCASSLGGNTEAFFGQGTRLTVV.

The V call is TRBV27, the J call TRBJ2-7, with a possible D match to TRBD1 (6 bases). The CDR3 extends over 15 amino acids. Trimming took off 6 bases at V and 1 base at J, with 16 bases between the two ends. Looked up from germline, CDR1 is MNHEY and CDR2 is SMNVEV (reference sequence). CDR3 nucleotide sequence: TGTGCCAGCAGCCACCAGGGGTCAGCTTCCTACGAGCAGTACTTC. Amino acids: CASSHQGSASYEQYF.

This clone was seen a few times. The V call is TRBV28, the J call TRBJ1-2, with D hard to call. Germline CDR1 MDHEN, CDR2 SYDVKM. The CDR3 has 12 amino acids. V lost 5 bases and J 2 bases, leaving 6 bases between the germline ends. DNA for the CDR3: TGTGCCAGCAGTCCAAGGAACTATGGCTACACCTTC. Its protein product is CASSPRNYGYTF.

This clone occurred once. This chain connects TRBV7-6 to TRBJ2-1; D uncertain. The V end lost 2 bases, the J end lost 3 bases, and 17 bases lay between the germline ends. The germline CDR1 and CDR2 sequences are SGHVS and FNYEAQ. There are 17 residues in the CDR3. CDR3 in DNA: TGTGCCAGCAGCTTATTCTCCCTCGGAGAAAACTACAATGAGCAGTTCTTC. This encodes CASSLFSLGENYNEQFF.

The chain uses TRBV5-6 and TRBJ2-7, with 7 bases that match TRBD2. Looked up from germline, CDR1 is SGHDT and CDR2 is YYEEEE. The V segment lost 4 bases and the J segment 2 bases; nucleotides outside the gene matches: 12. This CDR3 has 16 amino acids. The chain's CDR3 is CASSPRASGKTYEQYF. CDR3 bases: TGTGCCAGCAGCCCAAGGGCTAGCGGTAAAACCTACGAGCAGTACTTC. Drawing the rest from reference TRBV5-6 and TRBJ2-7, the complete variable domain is DAGVTQSPTHLIKTRGQQVTLRCSPKSGHDTVSWYQQALGQGPQFIFQYYEEEERQRGNFPDRFSGHQFPNYSSELNVNALLLGDSALYLCASSPRASGKTYEQYFGPGTRLTVT.

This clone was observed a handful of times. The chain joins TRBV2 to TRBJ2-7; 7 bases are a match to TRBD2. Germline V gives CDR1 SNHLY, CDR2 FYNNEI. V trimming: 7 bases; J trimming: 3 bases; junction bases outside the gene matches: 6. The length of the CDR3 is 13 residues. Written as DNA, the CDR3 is TGTGCCAGCACCGGACTAGAGAACTACGAGCAGTACTTC. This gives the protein CASTGLENYEQYF.

The CDR3 region is CASSFRWEQFF. The CDR3 nucleotides are TGTGCCAGCAGTTTCCGCTGGGAGCAGTTCTTC. The chain is built from TRBV28 and TRBJ2-1; no firm D call. V was shortened by 3 bases and J by 10 bases, with 7 bases between the two germline ends. Germline CDR1 MDHEN, CDR2 SYDVKM. The CDR3 loop spans 11 amino acids.

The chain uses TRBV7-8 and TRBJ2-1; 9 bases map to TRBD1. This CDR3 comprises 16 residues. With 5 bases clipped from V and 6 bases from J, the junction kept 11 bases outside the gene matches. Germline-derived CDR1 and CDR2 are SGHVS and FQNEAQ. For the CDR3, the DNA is TGTGCCAGCAGCCCACCCGGGACAGGGTGGTCCAATGAGCAGTTCTTC. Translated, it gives CASSPPGTGWSNEQFF. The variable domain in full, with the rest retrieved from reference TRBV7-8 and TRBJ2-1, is GAGVSQSPRYKVAKRGQDVALRCDPISGHVSLFWYQQALGQGPEFLTYFQNEAQLDKSGLPSDRFFAERPEGSVSTLKIQRTQQEDSAVYLCASSPPGTGWSNEQFFGPGTRLTVL.

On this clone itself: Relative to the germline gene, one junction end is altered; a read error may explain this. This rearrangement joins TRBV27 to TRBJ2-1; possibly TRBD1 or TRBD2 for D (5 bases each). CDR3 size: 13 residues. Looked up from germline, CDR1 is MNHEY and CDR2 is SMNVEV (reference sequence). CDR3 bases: TGTGCCAGCAGTTTGGGGGTCGGACTCCCTCGGGTCTTC. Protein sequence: CASSLGVGLPRVF.

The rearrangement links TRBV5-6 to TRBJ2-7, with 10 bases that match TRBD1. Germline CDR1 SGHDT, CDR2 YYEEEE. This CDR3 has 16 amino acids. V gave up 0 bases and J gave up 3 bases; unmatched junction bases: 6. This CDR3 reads CASSLDGTGAYYEQYF. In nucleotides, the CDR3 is TGTGCCAGCAGCTTGGACGGGACAGGGGCCTACTACGAGCAGTACTTC. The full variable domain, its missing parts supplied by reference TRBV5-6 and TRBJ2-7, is DAGVTQSPTHLIKTRGQQVTLRCSPKSGHDTVSWYQQALGQGPQFIFQYYEEEERQRGNFPDRFSGHQFPNYSSELNVNALLLGDSALYLCASSLDGTGAYYEQYFGPGTRLTVT.

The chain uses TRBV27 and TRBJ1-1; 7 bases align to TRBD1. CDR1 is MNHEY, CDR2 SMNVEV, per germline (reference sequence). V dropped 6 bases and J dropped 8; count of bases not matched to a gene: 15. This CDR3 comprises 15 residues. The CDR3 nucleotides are TGTGCCAGCAGCACACTCCCCACAGGGGTCATAGAAGCTTTCTTT. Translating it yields CASSTLPTGVIEAFF.

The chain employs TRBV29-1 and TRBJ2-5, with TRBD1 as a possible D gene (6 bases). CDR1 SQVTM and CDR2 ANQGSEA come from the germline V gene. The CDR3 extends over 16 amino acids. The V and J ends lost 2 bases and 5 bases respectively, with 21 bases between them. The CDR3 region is CSVEWSLQGGLETQYF. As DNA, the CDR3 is TGCAGCGTTGAATGGAGCTTGCAAGGGGGATTGGAGACCCAGTACTTC.